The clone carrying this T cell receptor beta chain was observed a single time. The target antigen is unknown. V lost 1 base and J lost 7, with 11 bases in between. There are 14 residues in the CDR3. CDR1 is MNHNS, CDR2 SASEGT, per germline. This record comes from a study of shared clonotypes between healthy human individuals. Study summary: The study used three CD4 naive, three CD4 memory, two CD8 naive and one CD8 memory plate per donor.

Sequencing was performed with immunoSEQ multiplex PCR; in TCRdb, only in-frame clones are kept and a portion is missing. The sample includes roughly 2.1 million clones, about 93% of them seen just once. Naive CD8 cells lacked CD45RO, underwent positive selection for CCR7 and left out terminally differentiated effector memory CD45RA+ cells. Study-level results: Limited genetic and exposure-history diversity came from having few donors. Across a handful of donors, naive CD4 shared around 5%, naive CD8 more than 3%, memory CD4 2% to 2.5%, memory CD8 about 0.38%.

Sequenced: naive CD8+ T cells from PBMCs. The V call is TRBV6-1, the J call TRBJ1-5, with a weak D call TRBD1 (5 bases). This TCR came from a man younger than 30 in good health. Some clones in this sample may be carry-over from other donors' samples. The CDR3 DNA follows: TGTGCCAGCAGTGAAGGGGGGGGAAAACAGCCCCAGCATTTT. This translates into CASSEGGGKQPQHF.